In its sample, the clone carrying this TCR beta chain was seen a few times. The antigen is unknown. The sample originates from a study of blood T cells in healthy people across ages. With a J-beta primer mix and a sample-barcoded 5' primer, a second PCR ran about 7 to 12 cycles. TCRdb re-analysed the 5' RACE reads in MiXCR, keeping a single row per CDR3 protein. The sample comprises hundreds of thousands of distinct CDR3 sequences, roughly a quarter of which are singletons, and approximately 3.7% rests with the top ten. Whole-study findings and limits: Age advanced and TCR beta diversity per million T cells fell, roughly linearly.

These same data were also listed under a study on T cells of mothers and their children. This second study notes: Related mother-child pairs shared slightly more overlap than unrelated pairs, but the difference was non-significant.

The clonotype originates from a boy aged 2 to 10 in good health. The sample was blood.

The CDR3 region has the DNA TGTGCCAGCACCTACGACAGGGGGCGACGAACATACAATGAGCAGTTCTTC. It encodes CASTYDRGRRTYNEQFF. The chain carries TRBV2 and TRBJ2-1; 10 nucleotides match TRBD1. The trim removed 7 bases at V and 4 bases at J, leaving 13 bases unmatched. CDR3 length equals 17 residues. CDR1 and CDR2 from the germline V gene are SNHLY and FYNNEI.